Sequencing of this T cell receptor beta chain was carried out in a study of CD8 T cells in ankylosing spondylitis. Germline CDR1 and CDR2: SGHKS and YYEKEE (reference sequence). The CDR3 has 17 residues. J was trimmed by 6 bases and V by 2 bases; bases with no gene match: 13. General study findings and limits: From matched ankylosing spondylitis synovial fluid, disease-linked clones were reportedly recovered at significantly enriched levels. For ankylosing spondylitis blood, a TCR beta motif of eight or nine highly homologous variants appeared characteristic. Disease-linked clones, CD8+, were relatively rare in peripheral blood. Earlier reports found some motif variants in synovial fluid and blood in reactive arthritis.

The table lists this clonotype with a few counts. The antigen remains undetermined. In making TCR beta libraries, quantitative 5'-RACE with molecular barcodes was used. Via MiXCR, TCRdb re-called the 5' RACE reads, giving one row per CDR3 protein. The sample holds over 600,000 distinct CDR3 sequences; about 20% are singletons and the top ten take around 19%. V usage is TRBV5-5 and J usage is TRBJ2-3, with 9 bases fitting TRBD2. The TCR sequence derives from a male donor with ankylosing spondylitis. Source material: blood, either unsorted or a sorted T cell fraction (not recorded which). The CDR3 DNA is TGTGCCAGCAGCTTACAGCTTCTAGCGGGGAACTCCGATACGCAGTATTTT. Residues: CASSLQLLAGNSDTQYF. Together with reference TRBV5-5 and TRBJ2-3, the CDR3 gives the full variable domain: DAGVTQSPTHLIKTRGQQVTLRCSPISGHKSVSWYQQVLGQGPQFIFQYYEKEERGRGNFPDRFSARQFPNYSSELNVNALLLGDSALYLCASSLQLLAGNSDTQYFGPGTRLTVL.